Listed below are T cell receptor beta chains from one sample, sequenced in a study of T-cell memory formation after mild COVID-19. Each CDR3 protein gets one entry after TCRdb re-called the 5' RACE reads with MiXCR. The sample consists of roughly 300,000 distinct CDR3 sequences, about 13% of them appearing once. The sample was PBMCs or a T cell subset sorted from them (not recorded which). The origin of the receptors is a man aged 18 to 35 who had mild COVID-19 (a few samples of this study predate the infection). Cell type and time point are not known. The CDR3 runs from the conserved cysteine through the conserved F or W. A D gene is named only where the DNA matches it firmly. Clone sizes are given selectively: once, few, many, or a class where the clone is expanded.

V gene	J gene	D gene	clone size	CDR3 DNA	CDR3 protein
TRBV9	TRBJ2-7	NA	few	TGTGCCAGCAGCGTAGCTCCTAGCAGGACGGACGAGCAGTACTTC	CASSVAPSRTDEQYF
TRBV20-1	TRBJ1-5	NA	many	TGCAGTGCTAGTAGCAGGGTTGGGCAGCCCCAGCATTTT	CSASSRVGQPQHF
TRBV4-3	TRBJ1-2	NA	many	TGCGCCAGCAGCAGCGGGGCCTATGGCTACACCTTC	CASSSGAYGYTF
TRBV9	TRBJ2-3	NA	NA	TGTGCCAGCAGCCCCAGGGAATACACAGATACGCAGTATTTT	CASSPREYTDTQYF
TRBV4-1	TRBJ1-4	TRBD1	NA	TGCGCCAGCAGCCCCAACCAGAGGGACAGGGGTAATGAAAAACTGTTTTTT	CASSPNQRDRGNEKLFF
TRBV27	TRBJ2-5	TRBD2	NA	TGTGCCAGCAGGCTAGCGGGAGCCGAGACCCAGTACTTC	CASRLAGAETQYF
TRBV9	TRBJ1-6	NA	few	TGTGCCAGCAGCGTAGGGAGTAGCTCCTATAATTCACCCCTCCACTTT	CASSVGSSSYNSPLHF
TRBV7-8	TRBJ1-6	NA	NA	TGTGCCAGCAGCTTAGGGTGGCCTTACCTTAATTCACCCCTCCACTTT	CASSLGWPYLNSPLHF
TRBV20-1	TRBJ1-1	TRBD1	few	TGCAGTGCTAGTAGGATGGCGGGACAGGGGGACTCTGAAGCTTTCTTT	CSASRMAGQGDSEAFF
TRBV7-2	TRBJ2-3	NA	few	TGTGCCAGCAGCTTAGCTAGATTCGCAGATACGCAGTATTTT	CASSLARFADTQYF
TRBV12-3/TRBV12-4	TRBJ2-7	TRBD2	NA	TGTGCCAGCAGTTACGGCGGGGGAACCTACGAGCAGTACTTC	CASSYGGGTYEQYF
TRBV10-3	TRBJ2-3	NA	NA	TGTGCCATCAGATTCAGGGGTGAGCCAGATACGCAGTATTTT	CAIRFRGEPDTQYF
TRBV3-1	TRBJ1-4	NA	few	TGTGCCAGCAGCCAAGATGCGGCACGAAATGAAAAACTGTTTTTT	CASSQDAARNEKLFF
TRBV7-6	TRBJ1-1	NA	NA	TGTGCCAGCAGCCCCGGCGTTGTCGCGAAAGCTTTCTTT	CASSPGVVAKAFF
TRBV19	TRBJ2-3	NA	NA	TGTGCCATCAGTAAACGGCAATTGGATACGCAGTATTTT	CAISKRQLDTQYF
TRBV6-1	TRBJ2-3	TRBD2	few	TGTGCCAGCAGTGTGAGTAGCGGGGAGGGAGCAGATACGCAGTATTTT	CASSVSSGEGADTQYF
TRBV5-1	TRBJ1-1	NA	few	TGCGCCAGCAGCTCAGGGGCCGTATGGATGAACACTGAAGCTTTCTTT	CASSSGAVWMNTEAFF
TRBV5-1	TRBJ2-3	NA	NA	TGCGCCAGCAGCTTCCCCCCCGGGACGCAAGGGGCAGATACGCAGTATTTT	CASSFPPGTQGADTQYF
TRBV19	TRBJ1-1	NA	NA	TGTGCCAGTAGTGCGACTCAAGGGGCTGAAGCTTTCTTT	CASSATQGAEAFF
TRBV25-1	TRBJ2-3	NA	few	TGTGCCAGCAGTGAACCGGGACACGGTACAGATACGCAGTATTTT	CASSEPGHGTDTQYF
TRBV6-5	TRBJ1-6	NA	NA	TGTGCCAGCAGTTGGCAGGGCTCGAATAATTCACCCCTCCACTTT	CASSWQGSNNSPLHF
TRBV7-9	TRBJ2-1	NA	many	TGTGCCAGCAGCTTAAGCGACAATGAGCAGTTCTTC	CASSLSDNEQFF
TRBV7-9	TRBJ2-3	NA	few	TGTGCCAGCAGATGGGGGAACACAGATACGCAGTATTTT	CASRWGNTDTQYF
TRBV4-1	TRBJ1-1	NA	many	TGCGCCAGCAGCCCCCGGGAGGTCACTGAAGCTTTCTTT	CASSPREVTEAFF
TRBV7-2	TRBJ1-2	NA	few	TGTGCCAGCAGCCTATGGGGGGACAACTATGGCTACACCTTC	CASSLWGDNYGYTF
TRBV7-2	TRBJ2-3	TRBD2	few	TGTGCCAGCAGCTTGGCAGCGGGAACCCCTAGCACAGATACGCAGTATTTT	CASSLAAGTPSTDTQYF
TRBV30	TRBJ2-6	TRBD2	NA	TGTGCCTGGACCGCCGGAACTAGCGGGGGGTTCTCTGGGGCCAACGTCCTGACTTTC	CAWTAGTSGGFSGANVLTF
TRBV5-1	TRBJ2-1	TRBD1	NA	TGCGCCAGCAGGAAGGGGACAGGGGGCAATGAGCAGTTCTTC	CASRKGTGGNEQFF
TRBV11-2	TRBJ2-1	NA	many	TGTGCCAGCAGCTTACAGTACAATGAGCAGTTCTTC	CASSLQYNEQFF
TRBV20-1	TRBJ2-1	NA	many	TGCAGTGCTAGGTCCTCAGGGGCTGAGCAGTTCTTC	CSARSSGAEQFF